Listed below are T cell receptor beta chains from one sample, sequenced in a study of graft-versus-host responses after intestinal transplantation. These TCRs are of unknown antigen specificity. Measured with immunoSEQ multiplex PCR; TCRdb has only the in-frame clones, and not every one. The sample includes about 50,000 clones, around 90% of them seen just once. The source material was unstimulated CD4+ T cells sorted from spleen or lymph node cells, sampled before transplant. These receptors came from a human donor who was the organ donor for an intestinal transplant. Each CDR3 is given with its conserved first and last residue. The D gene is left open where the match is weak. Rows give clone size only sometimes, using once, few, many, or a class for an expanded clone.

CDR3 protein: CAITSAPPYEQYF
CDR3 DNA: TGTGCCATCACTTCAGCCCCCCCCTACGAGCAGTACTTC
clone size: few
V gene: TRBV10-3
J gene: TRBJ2-7
D gene: NA

CDR3 protein: CAAGTTYEQYF
CDR3 DNA: TGTGCGGCCGGGACAACCTACGAGCAGTACTTC
clone size: NA
V gene: TRBV30
J gene: TRBJ2-7
D gene: NA

CDR3 protein: CASRVVYNSPLHF
CDR3 DNA: TGTGCCAGCAGGGTAGTCTATAATTCACCCCTCCACTTT
clone size: NA
V gene: TRBV6-1
J gene: TRBJ1-6
D gene: NA

CDR3 protein: CASSLRQGTQLLF
CDR3 DNA: TGTGCCAGCAGCCTTCGACAGGGGACGCAGCTCTTATTC
clone size: once
V gene: TRBV7-2
J gene: TRBJ1-2
D gene: TRBD1

CDR3 protein: CASSQGQGLVQYF
CDR3 DNA: TGTGCCAGTAGTCAGGGACAGGGTCTTGTGCAGTACTTC
clone size: NA
V gene: TRBV19
J gene: TRBJ2-7
D gene: TRBD1

CDR3 protein: CASSPGPWGYEQYF
CDR3 DNA: TGTGCCAGCAGCCCGGGACCCTGGGGCTACGAGCAGTACTTC
clone size: NA
V gene: TRBV13
J gene: TRBJ2-7
D gene: NA

CDR3 protein: CASSTGTSGSSYNEQFF
CDR3 DNA: TGCGCCAGCAGCACCGGGACTAGCGGGAGCTCCTACAATGAGCAGTTCTTC
clone size: NA
V gene: TRBV5-1
J gene: TRBJ2-1
D gene: TRBD2

CDR3 protein: CASSSRRGLPYNEQFF
CDR3 DNA: TGTGCCAGCAGCTCGCGTCGAGGACTCCCATACAATGAGCAGTTCTTC
clone size: once
V gene: TRBV7-2
J gene: TRBJ2-1
D gene: NA

CDR3 protein: CASSNHRANEAFF
CDR3 DNA: TGTGCCAGCAGTAACCATCGGGCAAATGAAGCTTTCTTT
clone size: NA
V gene: TRBV28
J gene: TRBJ1-1
D gene: NA

CDR3 protein: CASSDRPLAGGLEQYF
CDR3 DNA: TGTGCCAGCAGCGATAGACCTCTAGCGGGAGGTCTCGAGCAGTACTTC
clone size: NA
V gene: TRBV11-2
J gene: TRBJ2-7
D gene: TRBD2

CDR3 protein: CASSPQKRTPYNEQFF
CDR3 DNA: TGTGCCAGCAGTCCCCAAAAAAGGACTCCCTACAATGAGCAGTTCTTC
clone size: NA
V gene: TRBV6-6
J gene: TRBJ2-1
D gene: NA

CDR3 protein: CASDFFGLAAYNEQFF
CDR3 DNA: TGTGCCAGCGATTTTTTCGGACTAGCGGCATACAATGAGCAGTTCTTC
clone size: NA
V gene: TRBV2
J gene: TRBJ2-1
D gene: TRBD2

CDR3 protein: CASAPPSRSDSPLHF
CDR3 DNA: TGTGCCAGCGCCCCCCCTAGCAGAAGCGATTCACCCCTCCACTTT
clone size: NA
V gene: TRBV28
J gene: TRBJ1-6
D gene: NA

CDR3 protein: CASTMREGGYEQYF
CDR3 DNA: TGTGCCAGCACCATGAGGGAGGGAGGTTACGAGCAGTACTTC
clone size: NA
V gene: TRBV27
J gene: TRBJ2-7
D gene: TRBD2

CDR3 protein: CASSLGSNNEKLFF
CDR3 DNA: TGCGCCAGCAGCTTGGGGTCGAATAATGAAAAACTGTTTTTT
clone size: NA
V gene: TRBV5-1
J gene: TRBJ1-4
D gene: NA

CDR3 protein: CASSPTSGRVGDTQYF
CDR3 DNA: TGTGCCAGTAGTCCTACAAGCGGGAGGGTGGGTGATACGCAGTATTTT
clone size: NA
V gene: TRBV19
J gene: TRBJ2-3
D gene: TRBD2

CDR3 protein: CASSLGGPEKLFF
CDR3 DNA: TGTGCCAGCAGCTTAGGGGGACCGGAAAAACTGTTTTTT
clone size: NA
V gene: TRBV11-2
J gene: TRBJ1-4
D gene: NA

CDR3 protein: CASSVGADTQYF
CDR3 DNA: TGTGCCAGCAGCGTTGGAGCAGATACGCAGTATTTT
clone size: NA
V gene: TRBV9
J gene: TRBJ2-3
D gene: NA

CDR3 protein: CATSRGLNKRTGVATDTQYF
CDR3 DNA: TGTGCCACCAGCAGAGGCCTCAATAAAAGGACAGGGGTAGCCACAGATACGCAGTATTTT
clone size: NA
V gene: TRBV15
J gene: TRBJ2-3
D gene: TRBD1

CDR3 protein: CSARTVEAFF
CDR3 DNA: TGCAGTGCTAGGACTGTGGAAGCTTTCTTT
clone size: NA
V gene: TRBV20-1
J gene: TRBJ1-1
D gene: NA

CDR3 protein: CASSQGWGGAGELFF
CDR3 DNA: TGTGCCAGTAGCCAGGGCTGGGGTGGGGCCGGGGAGCTGTTTTTT
clone size: NA
V gene: TRBV19
J gene: TRBJ2-2
D gene: NA

CDR3 protein: CASSFGSSGTDTQYF
CDR3 DNA: TGTGCCAGCAGTTTTGGGTCTAGCGGCACAGATACGCAGTATTTT
clone size: NA
V gene: TRBV28
J gene: TRBJ2-3
D gene: NA

CDR3 protein: CASSYSYPPGSYEQYF
CDR3 DNA: TGTGCCAGCAGTTACTCGTATCCCCCCGGGTCCTACGAGCAGTACTTC
clone size: NA
V gene: TRBV6-5
J gene: TRBJ2-7
D gene: NA

CDR3 protein: CASSLGGGENKAFF
CDR3 DNA: TGTGCCAGCAGCTTAGGGGGGGGCGAGAATAAAGCTTTCTTT
clone size: few
V gene: TRBV11-2
J gene: TRBJ1-1
D gene: NA

CDR3 protein: CASTRDRGNQPQHF
CDR3 DNA: TGTGCCAGTACTCGGGACCGGGGCAATCAGCCCCAGCATTTT
clone size: NA
V gene: TRBV19
J gene: TRBJ1-5
D gene: NA

CDR3 protein: CASSWTSGYEQYF
CDR3 DNA: TGTGCCAGCAGCTGGACTAGCGGGTACGAGCAGTACTTC
clone size: NA
V gene: TRBV7-2
J gene: TRBJ2-7
D gene: TRBD2

CDR3 protein: CASSLGIRRDPHNEQFF
CDR3 DNA: TGTGCCAGCAGCTTAGGGATCCGACGGGACCCCCACAATGAGCAGTTCTTC
clone size: NA
V gene: TRBV11-1
J gene: TRBJ2-1
D gene: NA

CDR3 protein: CASSSLDTAYEQYF
CDR3 DNA: TGTGCCAGCAGCTCACTGGACACGGCCTACGAGCAGTACTTC
clone size: NA
V gene: TRBV5-4
J gene: TRBJ2-7
D gene: NA

CDR3 protein: CASKTRQGVIYGYTF
CDR3 DNA: TGTGCCAGCAAAACCAGGCAGGGGGTTATCTATGGCTACACCTTC
clone size: NA
V gene: TRBV6-5
J gene: TRBJ1-2
D gene: TRBD1